This T cell receptor (beta chain) was sequenced during a study of T cells in localized non-small cell lung cancer. The study's findings and limits: A single tumor region was sequenced, leaving heterogeneity possible. Uninvolved nearby lung showed the greatest T cell clonality, exceeding that found in tumor.

The ends lost 6 bases at V and 1 base at J; junction bases unmatched: 9. The CDR3 consists of 15 residues. Germline values: CDR1 LNHDA, CDR2 SQIVND (reference sequence). Here immunoSEQ multiplex PCR was the method, and the copy in TCRdb shows in-frame clones only, minus some. The repertoire holds around 91,000 clones, roughly 90% seen once, with roughly 15% in the top ten. This clone was seen only once. Its antigen is not identified. The rearrangement uses TRBV19 and TRBJ2-7, with 7 bases fitting TRBD1. This TCR was recovered from a man between 40 and 70 years old with stage I squamous cell lung carcinoma. This sample comprised peripheral blood, obtained before any cancer treatment. The chain's CDR3 is CASRKQGFESYEQYF. The DNA for the CDR3 is TGTGCCAGTAGGAAACAGGGGTTTGAGTCCTACGAGCAGTACTTC.